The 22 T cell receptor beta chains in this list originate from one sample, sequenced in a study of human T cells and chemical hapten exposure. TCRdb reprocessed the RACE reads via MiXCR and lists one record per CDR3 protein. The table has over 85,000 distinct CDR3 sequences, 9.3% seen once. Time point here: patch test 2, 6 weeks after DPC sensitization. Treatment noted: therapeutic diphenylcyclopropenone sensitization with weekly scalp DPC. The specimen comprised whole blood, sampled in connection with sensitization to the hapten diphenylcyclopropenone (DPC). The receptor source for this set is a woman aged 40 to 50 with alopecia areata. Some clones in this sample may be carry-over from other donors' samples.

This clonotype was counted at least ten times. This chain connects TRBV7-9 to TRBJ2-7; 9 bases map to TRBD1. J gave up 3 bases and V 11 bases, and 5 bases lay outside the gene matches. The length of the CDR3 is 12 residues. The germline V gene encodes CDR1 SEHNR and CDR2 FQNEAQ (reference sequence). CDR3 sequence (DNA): TGTGCCGGGGAGACAGGGGGCTACGAGCAGTACTTC. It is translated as CAGETGGYEQYF.

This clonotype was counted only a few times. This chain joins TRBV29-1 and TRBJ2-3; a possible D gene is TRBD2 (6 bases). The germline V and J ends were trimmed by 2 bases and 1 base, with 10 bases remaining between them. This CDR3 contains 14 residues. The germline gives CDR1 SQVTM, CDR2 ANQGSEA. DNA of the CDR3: TGCAGCGTTGAATTACAGCGGGGCACAGATACGCAGTATTTT. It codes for CSVELQRGTDTQYF.

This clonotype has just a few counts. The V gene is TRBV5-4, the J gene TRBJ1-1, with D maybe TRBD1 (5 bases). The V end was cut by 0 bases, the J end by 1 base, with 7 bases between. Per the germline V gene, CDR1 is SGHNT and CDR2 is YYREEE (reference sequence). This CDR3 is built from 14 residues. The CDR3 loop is CASSLARANTEAFF. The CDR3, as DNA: TGTGCCAGCAGCTTGGCCAGGGCGAACACTGAAGCTTTCTTT.

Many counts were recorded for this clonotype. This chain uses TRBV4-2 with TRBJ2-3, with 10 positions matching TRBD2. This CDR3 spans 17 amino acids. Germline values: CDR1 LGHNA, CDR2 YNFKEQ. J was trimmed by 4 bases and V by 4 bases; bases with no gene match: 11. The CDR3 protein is CASSPSGPSGSADTQYF. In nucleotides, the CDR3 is TGTGCCAGCAGCCCCTCTGGACCTAGCGGGAGTGCAGATACGCAGTATTTT.

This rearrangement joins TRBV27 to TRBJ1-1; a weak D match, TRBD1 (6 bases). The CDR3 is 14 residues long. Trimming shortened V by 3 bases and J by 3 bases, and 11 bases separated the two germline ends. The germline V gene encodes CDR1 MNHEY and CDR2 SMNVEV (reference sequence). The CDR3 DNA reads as TGTGCCAGCAGTTTTGGGGGCCGGTACACTGAAGCTTTCTTT. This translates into CASSFGGRYTEAFF.

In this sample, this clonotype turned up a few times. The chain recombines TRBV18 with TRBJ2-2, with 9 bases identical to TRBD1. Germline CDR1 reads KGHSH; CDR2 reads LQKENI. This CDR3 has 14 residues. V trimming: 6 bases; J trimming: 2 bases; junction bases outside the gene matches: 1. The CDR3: CASSDRGNTGELFF. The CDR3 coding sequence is TGTGCCAGCTCGGACAGGGGTAACACCGGGGAGCTGTTTTTT.

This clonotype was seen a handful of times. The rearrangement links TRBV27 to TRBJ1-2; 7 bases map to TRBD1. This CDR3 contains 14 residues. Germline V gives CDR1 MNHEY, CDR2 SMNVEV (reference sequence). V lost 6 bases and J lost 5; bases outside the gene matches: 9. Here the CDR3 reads CASRLTGVRYGYTF. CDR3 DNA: TGTGCCAGCAGGTTAACAGGGGTGCGGTATGGCTACACCTTC.

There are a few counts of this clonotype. CDR3 bases: TGTGCCAGCAGCTTAGTAGTGAGGGCCGGAATCCGCACCGGGGAGCTGTTTTTT. Protein product: CASSLVVRAGIRTGELFF. The chain combines TRBV7-8 with TRBJ2-2; possibly TRBD2 for D (5 bases). The germline V gene encodes CDR1 SGHVS and CDR2 FQNEAQ. CDR3 length: 18 residues. Deletions cut 1 base from V and 4 bases from J, with 19 bases between. Supplemented by reference TRBV7-8 and TRBJ2-2, the full variable domain reads GAGVSQSPRYKVAKRGQDVALRCDPISGHVSLFWYQQALGQGPEFLTYFQNEAQLDKSGLPSDRFFAERPEGSVSTLKIQRTQQEDSAVYLCASSLVVRAGIRTGELFFGEGSRLTVL.

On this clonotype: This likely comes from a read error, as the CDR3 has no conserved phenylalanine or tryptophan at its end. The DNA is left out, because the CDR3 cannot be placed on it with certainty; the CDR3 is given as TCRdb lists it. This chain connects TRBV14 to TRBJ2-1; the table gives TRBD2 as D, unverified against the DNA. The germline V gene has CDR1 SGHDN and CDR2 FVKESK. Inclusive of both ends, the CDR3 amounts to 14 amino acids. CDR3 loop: CASSPSGAGTSILY.

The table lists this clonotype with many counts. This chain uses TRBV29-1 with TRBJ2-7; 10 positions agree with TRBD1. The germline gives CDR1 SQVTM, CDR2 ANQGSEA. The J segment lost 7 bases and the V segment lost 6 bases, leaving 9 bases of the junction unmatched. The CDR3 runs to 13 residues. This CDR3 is CSVKGTGVEEQYF. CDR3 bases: TGCAGCGTAAAGGGGACAGGGGTGGAAGAGCAGTACTTC.

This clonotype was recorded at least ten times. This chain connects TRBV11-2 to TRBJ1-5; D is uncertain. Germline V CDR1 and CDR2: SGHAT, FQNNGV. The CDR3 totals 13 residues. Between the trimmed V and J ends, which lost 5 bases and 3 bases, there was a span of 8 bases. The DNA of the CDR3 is TGTGCCAGCAGCCCCGGGAACAATCAGCCCCAGCATTTT. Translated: CASSPGNNQPQHF.

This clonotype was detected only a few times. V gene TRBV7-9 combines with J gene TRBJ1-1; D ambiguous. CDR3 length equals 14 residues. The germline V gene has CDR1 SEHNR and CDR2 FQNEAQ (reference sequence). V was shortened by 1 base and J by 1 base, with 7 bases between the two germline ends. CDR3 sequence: CASSLGYPNTEAFF. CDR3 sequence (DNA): TGTGCCAGCAGCTTAGGGTACCCGAACACTGAAGCTTTCTTT.

The CDR3 loop is CASRASGRTEAFF. CDR3 DNA sequence: TGTGCCAGCAGGGCTTCGGGGCGAACTGAAGCTTTCTTT. The chain carries TRBV6-6 and TRBJ1-1, with D perhaps matching TRBD1 (5 bases). The CDR3 is 13 residues long. Germline V gives CDR1 MNHNY, CDR2 SVGAGI (reference sequence). Trimming pared 6 bases from V and 5 bases from J, leaving 13 bases between.

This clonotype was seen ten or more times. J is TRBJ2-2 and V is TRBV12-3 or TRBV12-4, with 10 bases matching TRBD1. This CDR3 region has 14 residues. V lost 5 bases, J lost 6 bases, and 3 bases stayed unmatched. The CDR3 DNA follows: TGTGCCAGCAGTCGGACAGGGGGGGCCGGGGAGCTGTTTTTT. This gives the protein CASSRTGGAGELFF.

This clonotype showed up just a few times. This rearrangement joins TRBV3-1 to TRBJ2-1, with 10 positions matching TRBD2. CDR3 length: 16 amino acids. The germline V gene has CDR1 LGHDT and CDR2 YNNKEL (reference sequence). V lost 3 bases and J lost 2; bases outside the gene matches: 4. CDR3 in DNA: TGTGCCAGCAGCCATGAACTAGCGGGACCCTACAATGAGCAGTTCTTC. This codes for CASSHELAGPYNEQFF.

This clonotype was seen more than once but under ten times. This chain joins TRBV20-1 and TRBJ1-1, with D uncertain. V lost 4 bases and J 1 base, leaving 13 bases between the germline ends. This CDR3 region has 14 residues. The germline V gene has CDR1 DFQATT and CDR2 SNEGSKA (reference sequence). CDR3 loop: CSAKLRLRNTEAFF. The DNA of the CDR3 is TGCAGTGCTAAGTTACGACTCAGGAACACTGAAGCTTTCTTT.

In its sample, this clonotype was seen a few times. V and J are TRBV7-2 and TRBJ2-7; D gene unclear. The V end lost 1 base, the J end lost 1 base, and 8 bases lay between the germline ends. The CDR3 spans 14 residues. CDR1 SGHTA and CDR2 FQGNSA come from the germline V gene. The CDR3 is CASSLVGASYEQYF. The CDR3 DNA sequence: TGTGCCAGCAGCTTAGTAGGAGCATCCTACGAGCAGTACTTC.

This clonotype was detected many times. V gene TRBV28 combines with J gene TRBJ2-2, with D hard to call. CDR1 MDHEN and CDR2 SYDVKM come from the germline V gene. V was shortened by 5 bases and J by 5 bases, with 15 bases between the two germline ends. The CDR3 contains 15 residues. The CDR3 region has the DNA TGTGCCAGCAGTCCCCCGGGCCCGGAAACCGGGGAGCTGTTTTTT. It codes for CASSPPGPETGELFF.

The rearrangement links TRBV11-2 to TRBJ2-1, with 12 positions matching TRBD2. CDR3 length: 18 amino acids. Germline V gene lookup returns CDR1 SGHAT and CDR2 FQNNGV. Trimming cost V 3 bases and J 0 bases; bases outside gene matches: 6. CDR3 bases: TGTGCCAGCAGCTTGGATACTAGCGGGGGGAACTCCTACAATGAGCAGTTCTTC. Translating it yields CASSLDTSGGNSYNEQFF. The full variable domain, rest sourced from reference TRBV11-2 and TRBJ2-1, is EAGVAQSPRYKIIEKRQSVAFWCNPISGHATLYWYQQILGQGPKLLIQFQNNGVVDDSQLPKDRFSAERLKGVDSTLKIQPAKLEDSAVYLCASSLDTSGGNSYNEQFFGPGTRLTVL.

CDR3 sequence: CASSEQGDQPQHF. In DNA, the CDR3 is TGTGCCAGCAGCGAACAGGGGGATCAGCCCCAGCATTTT. The V call is TRBV9, the J call TRBJ1-5; TRBD1 matches 8 bases. V was pared by 3 bases and J by 5 bases, with 1 base of the junction left unmatched. Germline V gene data show CDR1 as SGDLS and CDR2 as YYNGEE. The CDR3 sequence is 13 residues long.

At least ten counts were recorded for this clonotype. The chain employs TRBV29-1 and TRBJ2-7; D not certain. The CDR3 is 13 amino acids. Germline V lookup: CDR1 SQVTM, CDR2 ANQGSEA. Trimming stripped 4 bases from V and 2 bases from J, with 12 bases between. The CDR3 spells CSVGIPFPYEQYF. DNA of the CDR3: TGCAGCGTTGGGATCCCCTTCCCCTACGAGCAGTACTTC.

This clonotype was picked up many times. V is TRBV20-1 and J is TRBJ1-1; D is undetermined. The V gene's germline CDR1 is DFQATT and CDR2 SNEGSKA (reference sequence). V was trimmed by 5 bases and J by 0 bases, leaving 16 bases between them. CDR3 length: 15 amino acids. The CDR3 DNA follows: TGCAGTGCTCCAGATCCGGGAAGGATGAACACTGAAGCTTTCTTT. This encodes CSAPDPGRMNTEAFF.